Below, 22 T cell receptor beta chains from the same sample are listed, as sequenced in a study of blood T cell repertoires in COVID-19. TCRdb's copy holds only in-frame clones and misses some; the assay was immunoSEQ multiplex PCR. The data show approximately 480,000 clones, with about nine tenths seen just once and 0.7% held by the top ten. The sequenced sample consisted of PBMCs or T cells enriched from blood (not recorded which). These TCRs come from a woman aged 18-30 years who had recovered from COVID-19.

This rearrangement joins TRBV11-3 to TRBJ1-5; D unresolved. V shed 7 bases and J shed 5 bases, with 9 bases lying between them. CDR3 length equals 12 residues. Germline lookup yields CDR1 SGHNT and CDR2 YENEEA. In DNA form, the CDR3 reads TGTGCCAGCAACGGAGGTTATCAGCCCCAGCATTTT. It is translated as CASNGGYQPQHF.

The chain is built from TRBV7-9 and TRBJ2-3; unclear D gene. There are 16 residues in the CDR3. V gave up 1 base and J gave up 0 bases, with 11 bases separating them. Per germline, CDR1 SEHNR and CDR2 FQNEAQ (reference sequence). The CDR3 DNA reads as TGTGCCAGCAGCTTAGGAGTGGTGCCTAGCACAGATACGCAGTATTTT. It codes for CASSLGVVPSTDTQYF.

The genes are TRBV2 and TRBJ2-7, with 8 bases that match TRBD1. The ends lost 6 bases at V and 0 bases at J; junction bases unmatched: 4. CDR3 size: 14 residues. Germline CDR1 SNHLY, CDR2 FYNNEI. CDR3 in DNA: TGTGCCAGCAGCCGGGACAGGACCTCCTACGAGCAGTACTTC. Encoded protein: CASSRDRTSYEQYF.

In its sample, this clone was seen once. The chain has TRBV2 and TRBJ1-2, with 10 nucleotides matching TRBD1. CDR1 SNHLY and CDR2 FYNNEI come from the germline V gene. V gave up 5 bases and J gave up 4 bases; unmatched junction bases: 10. The CDR3 is 16 amino acids. The CDR3 bases are TGTGCCAGCAGTCGTCCCGGGACAGGGGAGAGCTATGGCTACACCTTC. Protein: CASSRPGTGESYGYTF.

The V gene is TRBV27, the J gene TRBJ2-7; a possible D gene is TRBD2 (6 bases). The CDR3 totals 14 residues. Per the germline V gene, CDR1 is MNHEY and CDR2 is SMNVEV (reference sequence). Trimming stripped 5 bases from V and 4 bases from J, with 15 bases between. In DNA, the CDR3 is TGTGCCAGCAGTAAGGGACTTACGGCGTACGAGCAGTACTTC. Protein product: CASSKGLTAYEQYF.

The chain has TRBV11-2 and TRBJ2-3, with 10 positions matching TRBD2. This CDR3 has 14 residues. The J segment lost 6 bases and the V segment lost 8 bases, leaving 8 bases of the junction unmatched. Germline values: CDR1 SGHAT, CDR2 FQNNGV. The CDR3 bases are TGTGCCAGCGTTAATAGCGGGGGGCCGGATACGCAGTATTTT. Translating gives CASVNSGGPDTQYF.

The chain carries TRBV6-5 and TRBJ2-1, with D unclear. V was cut by 5 bases and J by 2 bases, with 13 bases left in between. The CDR3 contains 15 residues. CDR1 MNHEY and CDR2 SVGAGI come from the germline V gene. Written as DNA, the CDR3 is TGTGCCAGCAGTCTTCTGACTCCGCCCTACAATGAGCAGTTCTTC. Translation: CASSLLTPPYNEQFF.

This chain links TRBV29-1 with TRBJ2-3; 9 bases agree with TRBD2. Trimming cost V 4 bases and J 4 bases; bases outside gene matches: 3. Germline V lookup: CDR1 SQVTM, CDR2 ANQGSEA. This CDR3 has 13 amino acids. The CDR3 spells CSVGGLASDTQYF. Here the CDR3 DNA reads TGCAGCGTTGGGGGACTAGCCTCAGATACGCAGTATTTT.

V gene TRBV5-4 combines with J gene TRBJ2-5; TRBD1 might be the D (5 bases). V was pared by 3 bases and J by 4 bases, with 16 bases between. The germline V gene encodes CDR1 SGHNT and CDR2 YYREEE (reference sequence). The CDR3 totals 15 residues. The DNA for the CDR3 is TGTGCCAGCAGCTCTTCAGACAGACCCCGAGAGACCCAGTACTTC. Residues: CASSSSDRPRETQYF. Using reference TRBV5-4 and TRBJ2-5 for the parts outside the CDR3, the full variable domain is ETGVTQSPTHLIKTRGQQVTLRCSSQSGHNTVSWYQQALGQGPQFIFQYYREEENGRGNFPPRFSGLQFPNYSSELNVNALELDDSALYLCASSSSDRPRETQYFGPGTRLLVL.

This clone was seen once. This chain joins TRBV27 and TRBJ1-3; TRBD1 matches 9 bases. V lost 5 bases, J lost 4 bases, and 6 bases stayed unmatched. Germline loops: CDR1 MNHEY, CDR2 SMNVEV (reference sequence). This CDR3 is built from 15 residues. The CDR3 loop is CASSPHRGPGNTIYF. The CDR3 nucleotides read TGTGCCAGCAGTCCCCACAGGGGGCCGGGAAACACCATATATTTT.

This sequence joins TRBV30 and TRBJ1-1, with a possible D match to TRBD1 (5 bases). The CDR3 loop spans 12 amino acids. Trimming left V 3 bases short and J 8 bases short, with 13 bases between. Germline V lookup: CDR1 GTSNPN, CDR2 SVGIG (reference sequence). The CDR3, as DNA: TGTGCCTGGAGCGACCGGACACTCGAAGCTTTCTTT. The encoded protein is CAWSDRTLEAFF.

The chain joins TRBV20-1 to TRBJ2-1, with D possibly matching TRBD2 (5 bases). With 3 bases removed from V and 5 bases from J, the gap between germline ends came to 17 bases. Germline V gives CDR1 DFQATT, CDR2 SNEGSKA (reference sequence). This CDR3 spans 15 amino acids. The chain's CDR3 is CSASAGILSHNEQFF. DNA of the CDR3: TGCAGTGCTAGTGCCGGGATCCTATCCCACAATGAGCAGTTCTTC.

The rearrangement joins TRBV30 to TRBJ2-3; D might be TRBD2 (5 bases). This CDR3 comprises 14 residues. CDR1 GTSNPN and CDR2 SVGIG come from the germline V gene (reference sequence). V lost 4 bases, J lost 4 bases, and 15 bases lay in between. CDR3 coding DNA: TGTGCCTGGACACTGCGGGTACCAGCAGATACGCAGTATTTT. Its protein product is CAWTLRVPADTQYF.

The CDR3, as DNA: TGCAGCGTGGGCATAGACAATGAGCAGTTCTTC. Protein product: CSVGIDNEQFF. V is TRBV29-1 and J is TRBJ2-1; no clear D gene. CDR3 length: 11 amino acids. V was cut by 6 bases and J by 5 bases, with 8 bases left in between. Per germline, CDR1 SQVTM and CDR2 ANQGSEA.

The chain joins TRBV6-5 to TRBJ1-6, with TRBD1 matching 9 bases. V shed 1 base and J 8 bases; nucleotides not matched to a gene: 3. This CDR3 is 15 amino acids long. The germline V gene encodes CDR1 MNHEY and CDR2 SVGAGI. CDR3 in amino acids: CASSYLTGGDSPLHF. In nucleotides, the CDR3 is TGTGCCAGCAGTTACTTAACAGGGGGCGATTCACCCCTCCACTTT.

The genes are TRBV3-1 (or the pseudogene TRBV3-2) and TRBJ1-4; D perhaps matches TRBD1 (6 bases). The CDR3 contains 17 residues. Trimming cost V 4 bases and J 10 bases, with 25 bases left between them. Germline V gene data show CDR1 as LGHDT and CDR2 as YNNKEL (reference sequence). CDR3 sequence reads: CASSLLSAGANILKLFF. The CDR3 coding sequence is TGTGCCAGCAGCCTGTTGAGCGCGGGGGCAAATATTTTAAAACTGTTTTTT.

The rearrangement uses TRBV5-1 and TRBJ2-1, with 9 bases aligning to TRBD1. V lost 6 bases to trimming and J lost 7 bases; unmatched junction nucleotides: 11. This CDR3 has 15 amino acids. Germline values: CDR1 SGHRS, CDR2 YFSETQ. The CDR3 is CASKGATGQGNEQFF. CDR3 in DNA: TGCGCCAGCAAGGGGGCTACGGGACAGGGAAATGAGCAGTTCTTC.

This clone was seen once. The chain employs TRBV28 and TRBJ1-4; D remains ambiguous. From germline, CDR1 is MDHEN and CDR2 SYDVKM. Trimming took 10 bases from V and 9 from J, leaving 12 bases between them. The CDR3 spans 11 residues. The CDR3 reads CATRGGQKLFF. In DNA, the CDR3 is TGTGCCACCCGAGGAGGGCAAAAACTGTTTTTT.

The chain carries TRBV6-5 and TRBJ1-5, with 8 bases that match TRBD1. Germline-derived CDR1 and CDR2 are MNHEY and SVGAGI. Trimming took 6 bases from V and 9 from J; bases not matched to a gene: 7. The CDR3 covers 13 residues. The CDR3 DNA reads TGTGCCAGCAGGAGGGGGACAGGCGGGCCCCAGCATTTT. Its protein product is CASRRGTGGPQHF.

The CDR3: CAWLRDRGPLGYGYTF. In DNA form, the CDR3 reads TGTGCCTGGCTCCGGGACAGGGGGCCTCTGGGCTATGGCTACACCTTC. The chain carries TRBV30 and TRBJ1-2; TRBD1 aligns across 12 bases. The CDR3 covers 16 residues. Germline V gives CDR1 GTSNPN, CDR2 SVGIG (reference sequence). V trimming: 5 bases; J trimming: 4 bases; junction bases outside the gene matches: 11.

Only one count was recorded for this clone. This chain connects TRBV4-1 to TRBJ1-5; maybe TRBD1 (5 bases). CDR3 length equals 15 residues. Germline V gene sequence: CDR1 MGHRA, CDR2 YSYEKL. Trimming cost V 1 base and J 9 bases, with 16 bases left between them. CDR3 nucleotide sequence: TGCGCCAGCAGCCAAGTTTACGGGGGGGAGCGGCCCCAGCATTTT. The encoded protein is CASSQVYGGERPQHF.

This clone was counted a few times. The chain combines TRBV14 with TRBJ1-2; D call uncertain. Trimming left V 4 bases short and J 5 bases short, with 14 bases between. CDR1 is SGHDN, CDR2 FVKESK, per germline. This CDR3 contains 14 residues. The CDR3 DNA sequence: TGTGCCAGCAGCCCCCAAGAGGGATTTTATGGCTACACCTTC. Its protein product is CASSPQEGFYGYTF.